A selection of T cell receptor beta chains follows, all from one sample in a study of immune heterogeneity within non-small cell lung tumors. TCRdb analysed the multiplex PCR reads with MiXCR anew, one entry per CDR3 protein. The table lists 12,000 to 15,000 distinct CDR3 sequences, more than 30% of them singletons. What was sequenced was lung tumor tissue. These receptor sequences come from a woman aged 50 to 60 with non-small cell lung cancer. Both conserved end residues are part of each CDR3. The order of the fields is clone size, D gene, V gene, J gene, CDR3 protein, CDR3 DNA. A D gene is named only where the DNA matches it firmly. For some rows the clone size is stated as once, few or many, or as a class when expanded; others skip it.

>NA|TRBD1|TRBV11-1|TRBJ1-2
CASSPNTDRFYGYTF
TGTGCCAGCAGCCCCAATACGGACAGGTTCTATGGCTACACCTTC
>few|TRBD2|TRBV20-1|TRBJ2-7
CSAEGATSVSYEQYF
TGCAGTGCGGAGGGAGCGACTAGCGTCTCCTACGAGCAGTACTTC
>NA|NA|TRBV5-6|TRBJ1-2
CASSPPGQSYGYTF
TGTGCCAGCAGCCCGCCGGGACAAAGCTATGGCTACACCTTC
>many|NA|TRBV6-4|TRBJ1-2
CASRDYTGRPYNYGYTF
TGTGCCAGCAGGGATTACACAGGCCGCCCTTATAACTATGGCTACACCTTC
>few|NA|TRBV3-1|TRBJ2-1
CASSQDIAFSYNEQFF
TGTGCCAGCAGCCAAGATATAGCATTCTCCTACAATGAGCAGTTCTTC
>many|NA|TRBV5-1|TRBJ2-3
CASSLGGRGFTDTQYF
TGCGCCAGCAGCTTGGGTGGACGGGGGTTCACAGATACGCAGTATTTT
>NA|NA|TRBV3-1|TRBJ2-3
CASSPLLGTDTQYF
TGTGCCAGCAGCCCGTTACTAGGCACAGATACGCAGTATTTT
>NA|TRBD1|TRBV2|TRBJ2-2
CASGVPGQGTGELFF
TGTGCCAGCGGAGTCCCGGGACAGGGAACCGGGGAGCTGTTTTTT
>NA|TRBD1|TRBV7-9|TRBJ2-3
CASSSLWDRGSTDTQYF
TGTGCCAGCAGCTCTCTTTGGGACAGGGGAAGCACAGATACGCAGTATTTT
>many|TRBD1|TRBV6-1|TRBJ1-1
CASTRKFGTGAMNTEAFF
TGTGCCAGCACCAGGAAGTTCGGGACAGGTGCCATGAACACTGAAGCTTTCTTT
>medium-sized|NA|TRBV7-9|TRBJ1-2
CASSTMVSRNYGYTF
TGTGCCAGCAGCACAATGGTCTCGAGGAACTATGGCTACACCTTC
>NA|NA|TRBV5-1|TRBJ2-5
CASSLERGTKTQYF
TGCGCCAGCAGCTTGGAAAGGGGAACGAAGACCCAGTACTTC
>medium-sized|TRBD1|TRBV24-1|TRBJ1-2
CATSDSKDRGVDGYTF
TGTGCCACCAGTGATTCCAAGGACAGGGGCGTCGATGGCTACACCTTC
>many|NA|TRBV10-3|TRBJ1-2
CAISESGGTGYTF
TGTGCCATCAGTGAGTCGGGGGGGACCGGCTACACCTTC
>many|TRBD1|TRBV7-2|TRBJ1-5
CASSLVSGGLQPQHF
TGTGCCAGCAGCTTAGTGTCAGGGGGCTTGCAGCCCCAGCATTTT
>NA|NA|TRBV20-1|TRBJ1-4
CSARGDIDNEKLFF
TGCAGTGCTAGGGGGGACATTGATAATGAAAAACTGTTTTTT
>medium-sized|NA|TRBV6-5|TRBJ2-3
CASSYRDSTDTQYF
TGTGCCAGCAGTTATCGGGACAGCACAGATACGCAGTATTTT
>NA|NA|TRBV19|TRBJ1-5
CASSIGGGRQPQHF
TGTGCCAGTAGTATAGGGGGGGGTCGCCAGCCCCAGCATTTT
>few|TRBD1|TRBV18|TRBJ2-2
CASSAGTGKGNTGELFF
TGTGCCAGCTCGGCCGGGACAGGGAAGGGGAACACCGGGGAGCTGTTTTTT
>many|NA|TRBV4-1|TRBJ2-1
CASSQGMQRSSYNEQFF
TGCGCCAGCAGCCAAGGTATGCAGCGGAGCTCCTACAATGAGCAGTTCTTC
>many|NA|TRBV13|TRBJ1-1
CASSPGDLTQFNTEAFF
TGTGCCAGCAGCCCGGGGGACCTCACCCAATTTAACACTGAAGCTTTCTTT
>many|TRBD1|TRBV20-1|TRBJ1-6
CSVMGQESSYNSPLHF
TGCAGTGTAATGGGACAGGAGAGCTCCTATAATTCACCCCTCCACTTT
>many|NA|TRBV11-3|TRBJ1-4
CASSLEGEKLFF
TGTGCCAGCAGCTTAGAAGGTGAAAAACTGTTTTTT
>NA|NA|TRBV6-2/TRBV6-3|TRBJ2-3
CASSYGDGRTDTQDF
TGTGCCAGCAGTTACGGGGACGGCCGCACAGATACGCAGGATTTT
>many|NA|TRBV12-3/TRBV12-4|TRBJ1-4
CASSLEMFEKLFF
TGTGCCAGCAGTCTGGAGATGTTTGAAAAACTGTTTTTT
>medium-sized|NA|TRBV28|TRBJ2-2
CASRLVVSRASNTGELFF
TGTGCCAGCAGGCTAGTGGTTTCGAGGGCATCGAACACCGGGGAGCTGTTTTTT
>few|NA|TRBV2|TRBJ1-3
CASSELLQGFSGNTIYF
TGTGCCAGCAGTGAACTATTACAGGGCTTCTCTGGAAACACCATATATTTT
>NA|NA|TRBV30|TRBJ2-3
CAWSLAPGRHGTDTQYF
TGTGCCTGGAGTCTGGCCCCAGGGAGACATGGCACAGATACGCAGTATTTT
>many|TRBD1|TRBV18|TRBJ2-7
CASSPRQGTYEQYF
TGTGCCAGCTCACCTCGACAGGGGACCTACGAGCAGTACTTC
>NA|NA|TRBV5-1|TRBJ1-2
CASSGGGGYTF
TGCGCCAGCAGCGGGGGCGGTGGCTACACCTTC
>NA|NA|TRBV24-1|TRBJ2-5
CATSTEFQETQYF
TGTGCCACCAGTACAGAGTTCCAAGAGACCCAGTACTTC
>many|NA|TRBV4-2|TRBJ2-1
CASSQEGTGVSYEQFF
TGTGCCAGCAGCCAAGAGGGGACGGGAGTTAGTTATGAGCAGTTCTTC
>NA|NA|TRBV29-1|TRBJ1-2
CSFPDGANYGYTF
TGCAGCTTCCCGGACGGAGCTAACTATGGCTACACCTTC
>many|TRBD2|TRBV19|TRBJ2-5
CASSIASTGLGEGTQYF
TGTGCCAGTAGTATAGCCTCCACCGGACTAGGGGAAGGGACCCAGTACTTC
>NA|TRBD2|TRBV6-1|TRBJ2-5
CASSSRLAGSQETQYF
TGTGCCAGCAGTTCGCGACTAGCGGGGAGTCAAGAGACCCAGTACTTC
>medium-sized|TRBD1|TRBV18|TRBJ2-7
CASSPRTGLYEQYF
TGTGCCAGCTCACCACGGACAGGTCTTTACGAGCAGTACTTC
>NA|NA|TRBV28|TRBJ1-4
CAIGGGATNEKLFF
TGTGCCATTGGGGGGGGGGCAACTAATGAAAAACTGTTTTTT
>NA|TRBD2|TRBV5-4|TRBJ2-7
CASSKEAGGTTYEQYF
TGTGCCAGCAGTAAAGAAGCGGGAGGGACAACCTACGAGCAGTACTTC
>few|TRBD1|TRBV15|TRBJ1-2
CATSRPQGPGFSGYTF
TGTGCCACCAGCAGGCCACAGGGGCCCGGGTTCTCTGGCTACACCTTC
>medium-sized|NA|TRBV7-2|TRBJ1-5
CASSLLNSNQPQHF
TGTGCCAGCAGCTTGCTCAATAGCAATCAGCCCCAGCATTTT
>many|NA|TRBV19|TRBJ1-1
CASSPWSWTEAFF
TGTGCCAGTAGCCCTTGGAGTTGGACTGAAGCTTTCTTT
>NA|TRBD2|TRBV2|TRBJ2-7
CASTAQGLAGSYEQYF
TGTGCCAGCACGGCGCAAGGACTAGCGGGAAGCTACGAGCAGTACTTC
>NA|TRBD1|TRBV20-1|TRBJ1-2
CSASDRGTIYGYTF
TGCAGTGCTTCAGACAGGGGTACGATCTATGGCTACACCTTC
>NA|NA|TRBV20-1|TRBJ2-5
CSAKSAGRRVVETQYF
TGCAGTGCTAAGTCGGCAGGCCGGAGGGTAGTGGAGACCCAGTACTTC
>few|NA|TRBV3-1|TRBJ2-7
CASSPGTSAYEQYF
TGTGCCAGCAGCCCTGGCACATCAGCCTACGAGCAGTACTTC